This T cell receptor (beta chain) was obtained from a study of T-cell memory formation after mild COVID-19. One entry per CDR3 protein, called by TCRdb with MiXCR from the 5' RACE reads. Here the sample spans 350,000 to 550,000 distinct CDR3 sequences, over 15% being singletons. V lost 3 bases and J lost 3; bases outside the gene matches: 6. The CDR3 length is 15 residues. Germline values: CDR1 SGHTA, CDR2 FQGNSA. The clonotype originates from a man between 18 and 35 years old who had mild COVID-19 (a few samples of this study predate the infection). Cell type and time point are not known. The sequencing sample was made of PBMCs or a T cell subset sorted from them (not recorded which). The chain is built from TRBV7-2 and TRBJ1-2; the match to TRBD1 covers 8 bases. This chain's CDR3 is CASSFGQGPHYGYTF. DNA for the CDR3: TGTGCCAGCAGCTTCGGACAGGGCCCTCACTATGGCTACACCTTC.